The 29 T cell receptor beta chains listed next were all sequenced from one sample in a study of OX40 agonist ivuxolimab in advanced cancers. Here immunoSEQ multiplex PCR was the method, and the copy in TCRdb shows in-frame clones only, minus some. Of roughly 86,000 clones in the sample, approximately 90% were seen once. This material consisted of CD4+ or CD8+ T cells sorted from blood, taken in a trial of the OX40 agonist ivuxolimab. The receptor source for this set is an adult with an advanced solid tumor such as melanoma, head and neck, liver or kidney cancer.

The chain uses TRBV28 and TRBJ2-5, with unresolved D. The CDR3 is 13 residues long. V shed 1 base and J shed 5 bases, with 8 bases lying between them. Germline V gene sequence: CDR1 MDHEN, CDR2 SYDVKM. The CDR3 DNA reads as TGTGCCAGCAGTTTATTCGGACGGGAGACCCAGTACTTC. As protein: CASSLFGRETQYF.

The chain joins TRBV10-3 to TRBJ2-3; no clear D gene. This CDR3 comprises 12 residues. V lost 9 bases and J 0 bases, leaving 7 bases between the germline ends. Germline V gene data show CDR1 as ENHRY and CDR2 as SYGVKD. The CDR3 bases are TGTGCCATGGGGATGAGCACAGATACGCAGTATTTT. Translation gives CAMGMSTDTQYF.

The chain is built from TRBV29-1 and TRBJ1-2; TRBD1 matches 7 bases. Trimming removed 5 bases from V and 4 bases from J; junction bases left unmatched: 19. The CDR3 has 17 amino acids. CDR1 and CDR2 from the germline V gene are SQVTM and ANQGSEA. Here the CDR3 reads CSVRPPLGDRERYGYTF. The CDR3 coding sequence is TGCAGCGTTCGCCCCCCCTTGGGTGACAGGGAACGCTATGGCTACACCTTC.

The J gene is TRBJ2-7, the V gene TRBV7-2; 9 nucleotides align to TRBD1. The V gene end was trimmed by 5 bases and the J gene end by 2 bases; junction bases not matched to a gene: 4. The CDR3 loop spans 14 amino acids. Germline CDR1 is SGHTA and CDR2 is FQGNSA. The CDR3 nucleotides read TGTGCCAGCAGCGCCGGGACAGGGCCCTACGAGCAGTACTTC. It codes for CASSAGTGPYEQYF.

V usage is TRBV11-3 and J usage is TRBJ2-5, with a possible D match to TRBD1 (8 bases). The tail of the sequence fits TRBJ2-7 better, so the J call may be wrong. Germline CDR1 SGHNT, CDR2 YENEEA. The CDR3 length is 15 residues. CDR3 sequence (DNA): TGTGCCAGCACCAGGGGGCGCGGGAGATCCTACGAGCAGTACTTC. Translating gives CASTRGRGRSYEQYF.

This chain connects TRBV6-5 to TRBJ2-1, with D perhaps given as TRBD1 or TRBD2 (5 bases each). CDR3 length: 13 amino acids. The V and J ends lost 1 base and 11 bases respectively, with 12 bases between them. Looked up from germline, CDR1 is MNHEY and CDR2 is SVGAGI. Here the CDR3 DNA reads TGTGCCAGCAGTTACTTATCCAGGGAGAAGCAGTTCTTC. It specifies CASSYLSREKQFF.

The CDR3 coding sequence is TGCGCCAGCAGCTGGGCCCTTACAGGGAGCTCTGGAAACACCATATATTTT. It codes for CASSWALTGSSGNTIYF. V gene TRBV5-1 combines with J gene TRBJ1-3; D perhaps matches TRBD1 (6 bases). Germline assignment: CDR1 SGHRS and CDR2 YFSETQ. Trimming removed 3 bases from V and 0 bases from J, with 16 bases in between. The CDR3 totals 17 residues.

This chain connects TRBV14 to TRBJ1-4; D is uncertain. V was pared by 4 bases and J by 3 bases, with 9 bases between. Germline V gene lookup returns CDR1 SGHDN and CDR2 FVKESK. This CDR3 region has 14 residues. CDR3 amino acids: CASSPGIPNEKLFF. CDR3 bases: TGTGCCAGCAGCCCGGGGATACCTAATGAAAAACTGTTTTTT.

This chain uses TRBV28 with TRBJ2-4, with TRBD2 identical over 10 bases. Unmatched junction bases numbered 4, after V lost 3 bases and J lost 2 bases. CDR1 and CDR2 (germline): MDHEN, SYDVKM. This CDR3 contains 16 residues. For the CDR3, the DNA is TGTGCCAGCAGTTTCCCAGCGGGAGGGTCCAAAAACATTCAGTACTTC. This encodes CASSFPAGGSKNIQYF.

The gene calls are TRBV2 and TRBJ1-1; 7 positions match TRBD1. Germline V CDR1 and CDR2: SNHLY, FYNNEI. The CDR3 consists of 11 residues. Losses at the gene ends were 5 bases for V and 11 bases for J; bases not matched to a gene: 5. CDR3 protein: CASSRDRDAFF. CDR3 in DNA: TGTGCCAGCAGTAGGGACAGAGATGCTTTCTTT.

This chain uses TRBV28 with TRBJ2-3, with 11 bases identical to TRBD2. Per germline, CDR1 MDHEN and CDR2 SYDVKM. Trimming at V came to 5 bases and at J to 4 bases, leaving 5 bases not matched to a gene. CDR3 length equals 15 residues. CDR3 sequence: CASSLAGGLADTQYF. The CDR3 bases are TGTGCCAGCAGTCTAGCGGGAGGTCTCGCAGATACGCAGTATTTT.

This sequence joins TRBV5-1 and TRBJ1-4; 9 bases agree with TRBD1. The CDR3 is made up of 16 amino acids. The junction had 11 bases not matched to a gene; V was cut back by 4 bases and J by 7 bases. Germline V lookup: CDR1 SGHRS, CDR2 YFSETQ. CDR3 region: CASSTGTGPRGEKLFF. CDR3 in DNA: TGCGCCAGCAGCACCGGGACAGGGCCCCGGGGTGAAAAACTGTTTTTT.

The chain is built from TRBV18 and TRBJ2-5, with D possibly TRBD1 on 5 matching bases. Germline CDR1 and CDR2: KGHSH and LQKENI. This CDR3 comprises 14 residues. V was clipped by 0 bases and J by 5 bases, with 10 bases between them. The CDR3 here is CASSPPSRVETQYF. For the CDR3, the DNA is TGTGCCAGCTCACCACCGAGCAGGGTCGAGACCCAGTACTTC.

The rearrangement uses TRBV29-1 and TRBJ1-2; D perhaps matches TRBD1 (5 bases). The CDR3 extends over 12 amino acids. V was cut by 7 bases and J by 2 bases, with 11 bases left in between. Germline CDR1 and CDR2: SQVTM and ANQGSEA. The CDR3 DNA follows: TGCAGCGGGGGGACGGTCAACTATGGCTACACCTTC. It encodes CSGGTVNYGYTF.

The genes are TRBV5-4 and TRBJ1-3; no definite D call. The germline CDR1 and CDR2 sequences are SGHNT and YYREEE (reference sequence). This CDR3 contains 13 residues. V lost 4 bases to trimming and J lost 7 bases, with 12 bases between them. The CDR3 loop reads CASSADLLNTIYF. CDR3 nucleotides: TGTGCCAGCAGCGCAGATTTGTTGAACACCATATATTTT.

The rearrangement uses TRBV5-1 and TRBJ2-2, with TRBD2 matching 7 bases. Germline trimming cut 4 bases from V and 0 bases from J; bases unmatched to any gene: 3. CDR3 length: 15 amino acids. Germline loops: CDR1 SGHRS, CDR2 YFSETQ. The CDR3 bases are TGCGCCAGCAGCACTAGCGTCGCGAACACCGGGGAGCTGTTTTTT. Protein product: CASSTSVANTGELFF.

The rearrangement links TRBV28 to TRBJ1-2; D is possibly TRBD1 (6 bases). Trimming shortened V by 3 bases and J by 6 bases, and 8 bases separated the two germline ends. The CDR3 extends over 12 amino acids. CDR1 is MDHEN, CDR2 SYDVKM, per germline. The CDR3 bases are TGTGCCAGCAGTTTCTACAGGGATGGCTACACCTTC. Translating it yields CASSFYRDGYTF.

This chain joins TRBV4-3 and TRBJ2-7; 7 bases align to TRBD2. This CDR3 comprises 16 residues. Germline CDR1 is LGHNA and CDR2 is YSLEER. Trimming at V came to 0 bases and at J to 2 bases, leaving 7 bases not matched to a gene. The CDR3: CASSQDYGTIPYEQYF. The CDR3 DNA reads TGCGCCAGCAGCCAAGATTATGGGACTATACCCTACGAGCAGTACTTC.

This chain uses TRBV11-2 with TRBJ2-7, with D uncertain. Germline V gene lookup returns CDR1 SGHAT and CDR2 FQNNGV. CDR3 length: 11 residues. Trimming removed 4 bases at V and 2 bases at J, with 3 bases between. The CDR3 region is CASSYTYEQYF. The CDR3 region has the DNA TGTGCCAGCAGCTATACCTACGAGCAGTACTTC.

The V gene is TRBV19, the J gene TRBJ2-1; no clear D gene. The CDR3 totals 15 residues. V was pared by 5 bases and J by 1 base, with 12 bases between. The germline V gene has CDR1 LNHDA and CDR2 SQIVND (reference sequence). The CDR3: CASSPDRASYNEQFF. CDR3 nucleotides: TGTGCCAGTAGTCCGGATAGGGCATCCTACAATGAGCAGTTCTTC. The complete variable domain, with remaining parts taken from reference TRBV19 and TRBJ2-1, reads DGGITQSPKYLFRKEGQNVTLSCEQNLNHDAMYWYRQDPGQGLRLIYYSQIVNDFQKGDIAEGYSVSREKKESFPLTVTSAQKNPTAFYLCASSPDRASYNEQFFGPGTRLTVL.

The rearrangement joins TRBV18 to TRBJ2-1; 8 bases are shared with TRBD1. V lost 1 base to trimming and J lost 8 bases; unmatched junction nucleotides: 7. This CDR3 is 15 amino acids long. Germline CDR1 reads KGHSH; CDR2 reads LQKENI. The CDR3 sequence is CASSPLGQGADEQFF. CDR3 bases: TGTGCCAGCTCACCACTGGGTCAGGGGGCCGATGAGCAGTTCTTC.

The chain carries TRBV7-9 and TRBJ2-1, with 15 bases fitting TRBD2. The V segment lost 5 bases and the J segment 13 bases; nucleotides outside the gene matches: 15. The length of the CDR3 is 17 residues. The germline gives CDR1 SEHNR, CDR2 FQNEAQ (reference sequence). The CDR3 here is CASSGGRGTSGRMGQFF. The CDR3, as DNA: TGTGCCAGCAGCGGGGGCCGCGGGACTAGCGGGAGGATGGGACAGTTCTTC.

The chain joins TRBV19 to TRBJ2-7; possibly TRBD1 for D (5 bases). The CDR3 contains 14 residues. CDR1 LNHDA and CDR2 SQIVND come from the germline V gene (reference sequence). Trimming stripped 3 bases from V and 2 bases from J, with 11 bases between. CDR3 DNA sequence: TGTGCCAGTAGTATGATGGAGACAGCCTACGAGCAGTACTTC. Translating it yields CASSMMETAYEQYF.

In its sample, this clone was seen once. This chain connects TRBV7-2 to TRBJ1-3, with D possibly TRBD1 on 5 matching bases. The CDR3 consists of 16 residues. With 2 bases removed from V and 4 bases from J, the gap between germline ends came to 15 bases. Germline-derived CDR1 and CDR2 are SGHTA and FQGNSA. This chain's CDR3 is CASSLTLRGGGNTIYF. The CDR3, as DNA: TGTGCCAGCAGCTTAACCTTGAGGGGTGGCGGAAACACCATATATTTT.

This chain links TRBV7-9 with TRBJ2-1; 9 positions match TRBD2. V lost 4 bases, J lost 2 bases, and 9 bases stayed unmatched. The germline V gene encodes CDR1 SEHNR and CDR2 FQNEAQ (reference sequence). The CDR3 loop spans 17 amino acids. The CDR3 region has the DNA TGTGCCAGCAGCTCCCGACTAGCGGTAGGGACCTACAATGAGCAGTTCTTC. Translating it yields CASSSRLAVGTYNEQFF.

The V call is TRBV5-1, the J call TRBJ2-5, with D unresolved. Trimming cost V 2 bases and J 5 bases, with 16 bases left between them. CDR3 length: 15 residues. In germline, CDR1 is SGHRS, CDR2 YFSETQ. The CDR3 DNA follows: TGCGCCAGCAGCTTTGAAGGCGAACCTTATGAGACCCAGTACTTC. Translation gives CASSFEGEPYETQYF.

This chain connects TRBV19 to TRBJ2-2, with D unclear. Between the trimmed V and J ends, which lost 0 bases and 6 bases, there was a span of 5 bases. This CDR3 comprises 13 residues. Germline lookup yields CDR1 LNHDA and CDR2 SQIVND (reference sequence). CDR3 sequence: CASSIDRPGELFF. CDR3 DNA sequence: TGTGCCAGTAGTATAGATCGGCCCGGGGAGCTGTTTTTT.

The chain recombines TRBV5-4 with TRBJ2-3; unclear D gene. This CDR3 has 12 residues. The V end was cut by 2 bases, the J end by 5 bases, with 6 bases between. Germline CDR1 and CDR2: SGHNT and YYREEE (reference sequence). CDR3 in DNA: TGTGCCAGCAGCTTTCCCCGAGATACGCAGTATTTT. Its protein is CASSFPRDTQYF.

CDR3 amino acids: CAGRTGGAETQYF. DNA for the CDR3: TGTGCCGGAAGGACAGGGGGCGCTGAGACCCAGTACTTC. This chain connects TRBV30 to TRBJ2-5; 11 bases line up with TRBD1. With 8 bases clipped from V and 5 bases from J, the junction kept 7 bases outside the gene matches. CDR1 is GTSNPN and CDR2 is SVGIG in the germline V gene (reference sequence). This CDR3 contains 13 residues.